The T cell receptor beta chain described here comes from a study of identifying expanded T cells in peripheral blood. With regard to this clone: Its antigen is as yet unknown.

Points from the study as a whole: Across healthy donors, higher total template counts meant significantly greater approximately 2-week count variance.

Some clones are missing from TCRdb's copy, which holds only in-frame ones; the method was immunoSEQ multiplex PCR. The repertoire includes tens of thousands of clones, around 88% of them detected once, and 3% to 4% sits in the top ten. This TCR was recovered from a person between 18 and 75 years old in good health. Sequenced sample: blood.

The CDR3 region is CASSLRDREYEQYF. The DNA for the CDR3 is TGCGCCAGCAGCCTCCGGGACAGGGAGTACGAGCAGTACTTC. The rearrangement joins TRBV5-1 to TRBJ2-7, with 9 bases matching TRBD1. With V trimmed by 4 bases and J by 4 bases, 6 bases remained unmatched. CDR3 length: 14 amino acids. CDR1 and CDR2 (germline): SGHRS, YFSETQ.